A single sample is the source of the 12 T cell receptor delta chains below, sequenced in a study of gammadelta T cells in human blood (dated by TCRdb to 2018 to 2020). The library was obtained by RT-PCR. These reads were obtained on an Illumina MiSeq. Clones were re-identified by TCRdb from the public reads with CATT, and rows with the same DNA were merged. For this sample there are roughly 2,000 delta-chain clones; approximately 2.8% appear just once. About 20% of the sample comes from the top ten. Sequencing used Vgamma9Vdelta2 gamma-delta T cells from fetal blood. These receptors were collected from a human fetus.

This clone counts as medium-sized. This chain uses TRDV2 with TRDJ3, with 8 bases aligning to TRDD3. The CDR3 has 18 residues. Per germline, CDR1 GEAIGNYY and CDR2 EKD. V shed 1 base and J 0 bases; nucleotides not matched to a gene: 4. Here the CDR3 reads CACDTGGLFSWDTRQMFF. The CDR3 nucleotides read TGTGCCTGTGACACTGGGGGATTGTTCTCCTGGGACACCCGACAGATGTTTTTC.

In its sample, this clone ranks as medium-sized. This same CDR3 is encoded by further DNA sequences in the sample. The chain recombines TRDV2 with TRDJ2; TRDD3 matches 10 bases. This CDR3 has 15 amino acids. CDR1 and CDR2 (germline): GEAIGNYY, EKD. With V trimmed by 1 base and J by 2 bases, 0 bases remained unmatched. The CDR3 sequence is CACDTGGYLTAQLFF. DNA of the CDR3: TGTGCCTGTGACACTGGGGGATACTTGACAGCACAACTCTTCTTT.

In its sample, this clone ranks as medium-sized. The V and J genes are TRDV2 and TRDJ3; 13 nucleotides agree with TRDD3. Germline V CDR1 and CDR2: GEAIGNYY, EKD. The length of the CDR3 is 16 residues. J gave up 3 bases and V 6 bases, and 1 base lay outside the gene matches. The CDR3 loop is CACTGGYDWDTRQMFF. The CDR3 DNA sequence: TGTGCCTGTACTGGGGGATACGACTGGGACACCCGACAGATGTTTTTC.

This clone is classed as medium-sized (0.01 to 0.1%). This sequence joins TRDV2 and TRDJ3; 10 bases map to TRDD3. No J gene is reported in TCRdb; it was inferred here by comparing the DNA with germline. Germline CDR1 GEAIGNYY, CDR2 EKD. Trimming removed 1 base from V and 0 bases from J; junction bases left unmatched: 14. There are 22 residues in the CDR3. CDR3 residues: CACDTMLLGDSYRSWDTRQMFF. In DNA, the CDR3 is TGTGCCTGTGACACGATGCTACTGGGGGATTCTTACCGCTCCTGGGACACCCGACAGATGTTTTTC.

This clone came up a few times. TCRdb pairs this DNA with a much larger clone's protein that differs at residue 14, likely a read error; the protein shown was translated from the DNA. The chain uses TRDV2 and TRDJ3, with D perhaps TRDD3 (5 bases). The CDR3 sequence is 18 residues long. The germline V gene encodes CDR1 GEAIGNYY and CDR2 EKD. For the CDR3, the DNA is TGTGCCTGTGACCCGCTCTACTGGAGCTCCTGGGACACCCAACAGATGTTTTTC. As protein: CACDPLYWSSWDTQQMFF.

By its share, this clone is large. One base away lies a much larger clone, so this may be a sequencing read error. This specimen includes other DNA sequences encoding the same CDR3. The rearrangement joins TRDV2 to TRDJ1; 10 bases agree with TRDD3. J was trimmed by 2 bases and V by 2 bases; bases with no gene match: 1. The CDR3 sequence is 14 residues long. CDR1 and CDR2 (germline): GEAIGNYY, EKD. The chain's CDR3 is CACDKLGDTDKLIF. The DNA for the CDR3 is TGTGCCTGTGACAAACTGGGGGATACCGATAAACTCATCTTT.

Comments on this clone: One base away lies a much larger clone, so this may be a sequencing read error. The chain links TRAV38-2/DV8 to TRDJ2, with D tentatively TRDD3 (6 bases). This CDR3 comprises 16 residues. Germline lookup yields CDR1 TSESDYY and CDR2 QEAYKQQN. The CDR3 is CAYRSARTGLIAQLFF. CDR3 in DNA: TGTGCTTATAGGAGCGCCCGTACTGGGTTGATAGCACAACTCTTCTTT.

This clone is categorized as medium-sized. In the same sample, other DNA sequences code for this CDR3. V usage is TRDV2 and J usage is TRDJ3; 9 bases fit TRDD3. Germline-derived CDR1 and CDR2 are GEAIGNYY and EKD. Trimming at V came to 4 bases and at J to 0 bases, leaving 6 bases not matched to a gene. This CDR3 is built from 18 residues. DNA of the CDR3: TGTGCCTGTGATCTACTGGGGGACAGCTCCTGGGACACCCGACAGATGTTTTTC. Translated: CACDLLGDSSWDTRQMFF.

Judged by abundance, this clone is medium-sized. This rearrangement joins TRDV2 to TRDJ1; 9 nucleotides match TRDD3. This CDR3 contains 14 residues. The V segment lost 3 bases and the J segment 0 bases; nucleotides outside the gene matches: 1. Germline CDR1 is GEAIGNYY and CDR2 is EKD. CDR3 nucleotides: TGTGCCTGTGACTACTGGGGGAACACCGATAAACTCATCTTT. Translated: CACDYWGNTDKLIF.

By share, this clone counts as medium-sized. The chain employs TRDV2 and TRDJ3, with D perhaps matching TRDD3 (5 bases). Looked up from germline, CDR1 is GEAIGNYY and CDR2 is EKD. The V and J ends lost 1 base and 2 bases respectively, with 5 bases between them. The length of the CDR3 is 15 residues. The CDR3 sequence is CACDTDTWDTRQMFF. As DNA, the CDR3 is TGTGCCTGTGACACGGATACCTGGGACACCCGACAGATGTTTTTC.

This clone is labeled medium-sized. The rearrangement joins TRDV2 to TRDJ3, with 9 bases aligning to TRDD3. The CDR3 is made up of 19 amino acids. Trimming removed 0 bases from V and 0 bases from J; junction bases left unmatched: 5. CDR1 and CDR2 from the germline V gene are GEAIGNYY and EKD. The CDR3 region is CACDTGGYLSSWDTRQMFF. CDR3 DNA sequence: TGTGCCTGTGACACCGGGGGATACTTAAGCTCCTGGGACACCCGACAGATGTTTTTC.

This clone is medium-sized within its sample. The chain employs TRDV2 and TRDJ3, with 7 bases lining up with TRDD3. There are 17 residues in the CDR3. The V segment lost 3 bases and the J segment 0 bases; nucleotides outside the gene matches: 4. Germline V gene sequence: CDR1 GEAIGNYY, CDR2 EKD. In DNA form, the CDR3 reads TGTGCCTGTGACTACTGGGGATACTCCTGGGACACCCGACAGATGTTTTTC. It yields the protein CACDYWGYSWDTRQMFF.